These 30 T cell receptor beta chains were sequenced from one sample in a study of cytomegalovirus exposure and HLA in healthy donors. PCR amplification relied on 60 Vbeta primers (plus 13 Jbeta primers). The assay was immunoSEQ multiplex PCR, and TCRdb's table has in-frame clones only and misses some. The table records some 200,000 clones, 60% to 85% of them present only once. Sequenced input: PBMCs. These receptors all stem from a man aged 35 to 55 in good health and CMV-seronegative.

This chain connects TRBV15 to TRBJ2-1; tentative D call: TRBD2 (6 bases). V gave up 0 bases and J gave up 10 bases, with 10 bases separating them. The CDR3 has 13 residues. CDR1 is LNHNV, CDR2 YYDKDF, per germline (reference sequence). The CDR3 here is CATSREPREEQFF. CDR3 sequence (DNA): TGTGCCACCAGCAGAGAGCCGCGGGAAGAGCAGTTCTTC.

V usage is TRBV19 and J usage is TRBJ1-5; D might be TRBD1 (6 bases). V lost 7 bases, J lost 0 bases, and 13 bases lay in between. The CDR3 totals 15 residues. The germline CDR1 and CDR2 sequences are LNHDA and SQIVND (reference sequence). CDR3 in DNA: TGTGCCAGTACCCCGGACAGCGTTAGCAATCAGCCCCAGCATTTT. It encodes CASTPDSVSNQPQHF.

This chain links TRBV7-7 with TRBJ2-5; perhaps TRBD2 as D (6 bases). Germline V gene data show CDR1 as SSHAT and CDR2 as FNYEAQ (reference sequence). CDR3 size: 13 residues. The V end was cut by 2 bases, the J end by 4 bases, with 8 bases between. CDR3 loop: CASSLFGGETQYF. DNA of the CDR3: TGTGCCAGCAGCTTATTCGGGGGAGAGACCCAGTACTTC.

The CDR3 DNA sequence: TGTGCCAGCAGTCCCGGGACAGGGTTGGAAAAACTGTTTTTT. Protein product: CASSPGTGLEKLFF. The gene calls are TRBV28 and TRBJ1-4; the match to TRBD1 covers 9 bases. CDR1 is MDHEN and CDR2 is SYDVKM in the germline V gene. The length of the CDR3 is 14 residues. The V and J ends lost 5 bases and 8 bases, in that order; junction bases with no gene match: 6.

V usage is TRBV11-3 and J usage is TRBJ1-1; TRBD1 might be the D (5 bases). There are 13 residues in the CDR3. V was shortened by 5 bases and J by 1 base, with 8 bases between the two germline ends. Per germline, CDR1 SGHNT and CDR2 YENEEA. CDR3 nucleotide sequence: TGTGCCAGCAGCCGGGGGAAGAACACTGAAGCTTTCTTT. It encodes CASSRGKNTEAFF.

This sequence joins TRBV7-8 and TRBJ1-2; D perhaps matches TRBD1 (6 bases). V was trimmed by 5 bases and J by 3 bases, leaving 16 bases between them. Germline assignment: CDR1 SGHVS and CDR2 FQNEAQ. This CDR3 region has 15 residues. This CDR3 reads CASSPGPGADYGYTF. For the CDR3, the DNA is TGTGCCAGCAGCCCCGGTCCAGGGGCCGACTATGGCTACACCTTC.

The chain joins TRBV4-1 to TRBJ2-1, with 13 bases lining up with TRBD2. The V gene end was trimmed by 0 bases and the J gene end by 7 bases; junction bases not matched to a gene: 9. The CDR3 runs to 18 residues. Looked up from germline, CDR1 is MGHRA and CDR2 is YSYEKL. CDR3 sequence: CASSQDKLAGGPKNEQFF. The CDR3 nucleotides are TGCGCCAGCAGCCAAGATAAACTAGCGGGAGGGCCTAAAAATGAGCAGTTCTTC.

The V gene is TRBV13, the J gene TRBJ1-3, with TRBD1 as a possible D gene (5 bases). The CDR3 consists of 15 residues. Germline V gives CDR1 PRHDT, CDR2 FYEKMQ (reference sequence). V was pared by 1 base and J by 4 bases, with 11 bases between. The CDR3 region has the DNA TGTGCCAGCAGCTTAGAAGGTCAGGGAGGAAACACCATATATTTT. The encoded protein is CASSLEGQGGNTIYF.

CDR3 sequence (DNA): TGTGCCAGCTCACCTCGGCTAGCGGGAGAGACCCAGTACTTC. Residues: CASSPRLAGETQYF. This chain joins TRBV18 and TRBJ2-5; TRBD2 agrees at 8 bases. The CDR3 has 14 residues. The germline V gene has CDR1 KGHSH and CDR2 LQKENI. The J segment lost 4 bases and the V segment lost 3 bases, leaving 4 bases of the junction unmatched.

This sequence joins TRBV19 and TRBJ1-1; D is ambiguous. The germline V gene has CDR1 LNHDA and CDR2 SQIVND (reference sequence). The CDR3 has 12 amino acids. V gave up 6 bases and J gave up 3 bases, with 8 bases separating them. CDR3 coding DNA: TGTGCCAGTAGCGTGGGCTACACTGAAGCTTTCTTT. Translation gives CASSVGYTEAFF.

The V and J genes are TRBV19 and TRBJ1-1; D is perhaps TRBD1 (6 bases). This CDR3 region has 14 residues. V dropped 3 bases and J dropped 1 base, with 9 bases sitting between them. CDR1 is LNHDA and CDR2 is SQIVND in the germline V gene (reference sequence). The CDR3 bases are TGTGCCAGTAGTATCGGGACACCGAACACTGAAGCTTTCTTT. The encoded protein is CASSIGTPNTEAFF. The full variable domain, rest sourced from reference TRBV19 and TRBJ1-1, is DGGITQSPKYLFRKEGQNVTLSCEQNLNHDAMYWYRQDPGQGLRLIYYSQIVNDFQKGDIAEGYSVSREKKESFPLTVTSAQKNPTAFYLCASSIGTPNTEAFFGQGTRLTVV.

V is TRBV19 and J is TRBJ2-7; D unresolved. V was pared by 3 bases and J by 1 base, with 13 bases between. CDR1 and CDR2 (germline): LNHDA, SQIVND (reference sequence). The CDR3 contains 15 residues. The CDR3 spells CASSIAIVESYEQYF. For the CDR3, the DNA is TGTGCCAGTAGTATCGCCATTGTAGAATCCTACGAGCAGTACTTC.

The rearrangement joins TRBV7-2 to TRBJ2-6; D is unresolved. The CDR3 runs 15 residues. Trimming took 4 bases from V and 1 from J, leaving 8 bases between them. CDR1 SGHTA and CDR2 FQGNSA come from the germline V gene. The CDR3 DNA is TGTGCCAGCAGCTCAGAAACGTCTGGGGCCAACGTCCTGACTTTC. It yields the protein CASSSETSGANVLTF.

The chain has TRBV18 and TRBJ2-7; D is undetermined. V gave up 3 bases and J gave up 1 base, with 7 bases separating them. The CDR3 has 13 residues. Germline-derived CDR1 and CDR2 are KGHSH and LQKENI. The CDR3 spells CASSPGPSYEQYF. The CDR3 coding sequence is TGTGCCAGCTCACCTGGGCCATCCTACGAGCAGTACTTC.

The chain carries TRBV19 and TRBJ1-5, with 8 bases matching TRBD1. This CDR3 is built from 15 residues. Per the germline V gene, CDR1 is LNHDA and CDR2 is SQIVND (reference sequence). Trimming removed 5 bases from V and 7 bases from J; junction bases left unmatched: 10. CDR3 DNA: TGTGCCAGTAGTCCCTACAGGGGGAATGGCCAGCCCCAGCATTTT. Translated: CASSPYRGNGQPQHF. Filled out from reference TRBV19 and TRBJ1-5, the complete variable domain reads DGGITQSPKYLFRKEGQNVTLSCEQNLNHDAMYWYRQDPGQGLRLIYYSQIVNDFQKGDIAEGYSVSREKKESFPLTVTSAQKNPTAFYLCASSPYRGNGQPQHFGDGTRLSIL.

The V call is TRBV19, the J call TRBJ1-2; 9 nucleotides match TRBD1. The germline gives CDR1 LNHDA, CDR2 SQIVND (reference sequence). V trimming: 11 bases; J trimming: 0 bases; junction bases outside the gene matches: 4. The CDR3 consists of 13 residues. The CDR3 sequence: CACRDRANYGYTF. In DNA, the CDR3 is TGTGCCTGTCGGGACAGGGCTAACTATGGCTACACCTTC.

The chain couples TRBV4-1 to TRBJ2-2; TRBD1 matches 9 bases. J was trimmed by 4 bases and V by 3 bases; bases with no gene match: 9. Germline CDR1 MGHRA, CDR2 YSYEKL. CDR3 size: 17 residues. This CDR3 reads CASSHPTGGSGTGELFF. In nucleotides, the CDR3 is TGCGCCAGCAGCCACCCAACAGGGGGCAGCGGCACCGGGGAGCTGTTTTTT.

The CDR3 reads CASSVANSLEEKLFF. The CDR3 DNA sequence: TGTGCCAGCAGCGTAGCCAACAGTCTTGAAGAAAAACTGTTTTTT. The V and J genes are TRBV9 and TRBJ1-4; no definite D call. Trimming left V 0 bases short and J 8 bases short, with 14 bases between. The CDR3 extends over 15 amino acids. Germline-derived CDR1 and CDR2 are SGDLS and YYNGEE.

This clone occurred a few times. The V gene is TRBV7-3, the J gene TRBJ2-3, with 7 bases fitting TRBD1. Germline CDR1 reads SGHTA; CDR2 reads FQGTGA. CDR3 length equals 14 residues. The V segment lost 2 bases and the J segment 4 bases; nucleotides outside the gene matches: 3. CDR3 nucleotides: TGTGCCAGCAGCTTAGACAGGGCTCCAGATACGCAGTATTTT. Encoded protein: CASSLDRAPDTQYF. Full variable domain (remainder filled in from reference TRBV7-3 and TRBJ2-3): GAGVSQTPSNKVTEKGKYVELRCDPISGHTALYWYRQSLGQGPEFLIYFQGTGAADDSGLPNDRFFAVRPEGSVSTLKIQRTERGDSAVYLCASSLDRAPDTQYFGPGTRLTVL.

The J gene is TRBJ1-1, the V gene TRBV7-3, with D unresolved. Between the trimmed V and J ends, which lost 5 bases and 4 bases, there was a span of 11 bases. The CDR3 runs to 13 residues. CDR1 and CDR2 (germline): SGHTA, FQGTGA. This CDR3 is CASSPQAGTEAFF. Here the CDR3 DNA reads TGTGCCAGCAGCCCCCAGGCAGGCACTGAAGCTTTCTTT.

This chain uses TRBV9 with TRBJ1-2; 7 nucleotides line up with TRBD1. The V and J ends lost 3 bases and 5 bases, in that order; junction bases with no gene match: 7. The V gene's germline CDR1 is SGDLS and CDR2 YYNGEE. The CDR3 has 14 amino acids. This CDR3 reads CASSAGTDLYGYTF. CDR3 nucleotide sequence: TGTGCCAGCAGCGCGGGGACAGATCTTTATGGCTACACCTTC.

The V and J genes are TRBV2 and TRBJ2-7; TRBD1 matches at 8 bases. Germline CDR1 SNHLY, CDR2 FYNNEI. The trim removed 6 bases at V and 5 bases at J, leaving 6 bases unmatched. The CDR3 loop spans 13 amino acids. The chain's CDR3 is CASSADREDEQYF. The CDR3 coding sequence is TGTGCCAGCAGCGCGGACAGGGAAGACGAGCAGTACTTC.

The V call is TRBV27, the J call TRBJ1-4; 8 nucleotides agree with TRBD1. CDR3 size: 14 residues. The V and J ends lost 3 bases and 7 bases, in that order; junction bases with no gene match: 4. Germline values: CDR1 MNHEY, CDR2 SMNVEV (reference sequence). CDR3 residues: CASSFQGASEKLFF. The CDR3 coding sequence is TGTGCCAGCAGTTTCCAGGGGGCGAGTGAAAAACTGTTTTTT.

This chain joins TRBV5-6 and TRBJ1-1, with TRBD1 identical over 9 bases. The J segment lost 4 bases and the V segment lost 5 bases, leaving 3 bases of the junction unmatched. Germline V lookup: CDR1 SGHDT, CDR2 YYEEEE. The CDR3 loop spans 13 amino acids. The CDR3 nucleotides read TGTGCCAGCAGACAGGGGGCGCGCACTGAAGCTTTCTTT. As protein: CASRQGARTEAFF. The full variable domain, completed using reference TRBV5-6 and TRBJ1-1, is DAGVTQSPTHLIKTRGQQVTLRCSPKSGHDTVSWYQQALGQGPQFIFQYYEEEERQRGNFPDRFSGHQFPNYSSELNVNALLLGDSALYLCASRQGARTEAFFGQGTRLTVV.

The genes are TRBV7-9 and TRBJ2-1; D is perhaps TRBD2 (5 bases). CDR3 size: 18 residues. Trimming removed 2 bases from V and 9 bases from J, with 26 bases in between. Germline V gene data show CDR1 as SEHNR and CDR2 as FQNEAQ (reference sequence). CDR3 DNA: TGTGCCAGCAGCTTAATGAGGACGGGAACCGGTGGTACAAGTGAGCAGTTCTTC. Its translation: CASSLMRTGTGGTSEQFF. Full variable domain (missing parts from reference TRBV7-9 and TRBJ2-1): DTGVSQNPRHKITKRGQNVTFRCDPISEHNRLYWYRQTLGQGPEFLTYFQNEAQLEKSRLLSDRFSAERPKGSFSTLEIQRTEQGDSAMYLCASSLMRTGTGGTSEQFFGPGTRLTVL.

This CDR3 is CASSQPSGGLQTDTQYF. The CDR3 DNA sequence: TGTGCCAGCAGCCAGCCTAGCGGGGGCCTCCAAACGGATACGCAGTATTTT. The rearrangement joins TRBV7-2 to TRBJ2-3; TRBD2 aligns across 10 bases. The CDR3 loop spans 17 amino acids. Per germline, CDR1 SGHTA and CDR2 FQGNSA. Losses at the gene ends were 5 bases for V and 6 bases for J; bases not matched to a gene: 14.

The chain has TRBV28 and TRBJ2-5; 12 nucleotides line up with TRBD2. J lost 5 bases, V lost 10 bases, and 5 bases had no gene match. The CDR3 sequence is 13 residues long. Germline CDR1 and CDR2: MDHEN and SYDVKM. CDR3 sequence (DNA): TGTGCCACAAGACTAGCGGGAGTTGAGACCCAGTACTTC. Translation gives CATRLAGVETQYF.

The chain is built from TRBV5-1 and TRBJ2-7, with unresolved D. This CDR3 region has 14 residues. CDR1 and CDR2 from the germline V gene are SGHRS and YFSETQ. Trimming removed 1 base from V and 0 bases from J, with 8 bases in between. This CDR3 is CASSLSWSSYEQYF. The CDR3 nucleotides read TGCGCCAGCAGCTTGAGCTGGAGCTCCTACGAGCAGTACTTC.

The chain carries TRBV29-1 and TRBJ2-1, with D perhaps matching TRBD2 (5 bases). CDR3 length equals 15 residues. Per the germline V gene, CDR1 is SQVTM and CDR2 is ANQGSEA. V was shortened by 1 base and J by 0 bases, with 10 bases between the two germline ends. The CDR3 DNA follows: TGCAGCGTTGAAGCCCCTAGCAGCTCCTACAATGAGCAGTTCTTC. Translating it yields CSVEAPSSSYNEQFF.

As concerns this clone: At one end the junction does not follow the germline gene, possibly because of a read error. V and J are TRBV7-9 and TRBJ2-7; 9 positions agree with TRBD1. The CDR3 is 15 residues long. The germline V gene has CDR1 SEHNR and CDR2 FQNEAQ (reference sequence). CDR3 sequence (DNA): TGTGTCAGCAGTCATACCGGGACAGGGTCCGACGAGCAGTACTTC. Protein product: CVSSHTGTGSDEQYF.